The source of this T cell receptor beta chain is a study of monozygotic twins with inflammatory bowel disease. Study-level points and caveats: IBD patients share fewer clonotypes with other people than healthy twins do, especially with disease activity.

With no T cell sorting beforehand, total RNA was isolated from whole blood. The CDR3 totals 14 residues. Germline V gene lookup returns CDR1 MGHRA and CDR2 YSYEKL. Concerning this clonotype: The antigen is not known.

A total RNA quantity of around 3,700 ng went into each TCR library. Via template switching, UMIs carrying a 6-nucleotide sample barcode were introduced. Reanalyzing the 5' RACE reads, TCRdb keeps one entry per CDR3 protein, without DNA. The table gives about 420,000 distinct CDR3 sequences; the top ten clones make up 2% to 2.5% of it. The gene calls are TRBV4-1 and TRBJ1-6. Sequencing was performed on blood. The source of this sequence is a human donor with ulcerative colitis or Crohn's disease, or a healthy co-twin of an affected twin (not recorded which). The CDR3 reads CASSQDLGPSPLHF.